Sequencing of this T cell receptor (beta chain) was carried out in a study of blood T cell repertoires in COVID-19. Study in general: Spain, Italy and the United States supplied samples that represented acute and convalescent COVID-19.

The age range of participants was 18 to 89 years, with residence in about 25 US areas. Participants were placed into cohorts based on the clinical history they reported. Each recovered donor of Cohort 3 presented with two negative PCRs, clearance, or symptom resolution. Profiling relied on immunoSEQ multiplex PCR, and the TCRdb table lists in-frame clones only, not all of them. The repertoire consists of 250,000 to 300,000 clones, with about nine tenths occurring once and the leading ten covering approximately 2%. The sequenced material came from PBMCs or T cells enriched from blood (not recorded which). The TCR comes from an older woman who had recovered from COVID-19.

In nucleotides, the CDR3 is TGTGCCAGCAGCTTCAGCGTTGGCGCCCAAGAGACCCAGTACTTC. It is translated as CASSFSVGAQETQYF. The chain links TRBV7-2 to TRBJ2-5; D unclear. This CDR3 has 15 amino acids. From germline, CDR1 is SGHTA and CDR2 FQGNSA. V lost 3 bases, J lost 1 base, and 12 bases lay in between.